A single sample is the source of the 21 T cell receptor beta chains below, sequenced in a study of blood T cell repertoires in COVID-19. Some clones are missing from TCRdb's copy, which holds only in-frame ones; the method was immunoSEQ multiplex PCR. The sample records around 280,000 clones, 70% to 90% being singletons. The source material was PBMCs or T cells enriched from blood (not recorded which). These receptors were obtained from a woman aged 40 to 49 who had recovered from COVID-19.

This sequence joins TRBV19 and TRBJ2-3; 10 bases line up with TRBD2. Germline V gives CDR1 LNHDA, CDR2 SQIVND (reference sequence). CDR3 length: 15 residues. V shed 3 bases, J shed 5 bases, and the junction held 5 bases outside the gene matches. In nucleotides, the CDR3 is TGTGCCAGTAGTATGGCTAGCGGGAGTAAAGATACGCAGTATTTT. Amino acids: CASSMASGSKDTQYF.

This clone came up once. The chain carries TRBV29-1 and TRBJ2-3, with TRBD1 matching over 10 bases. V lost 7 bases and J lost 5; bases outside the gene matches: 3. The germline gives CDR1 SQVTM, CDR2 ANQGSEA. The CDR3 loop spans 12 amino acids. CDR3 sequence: CSGGQGKDTQYF. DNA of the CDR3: TGCAGCGGGGGACAGGGGAAAGATACGCAGTATTTT.

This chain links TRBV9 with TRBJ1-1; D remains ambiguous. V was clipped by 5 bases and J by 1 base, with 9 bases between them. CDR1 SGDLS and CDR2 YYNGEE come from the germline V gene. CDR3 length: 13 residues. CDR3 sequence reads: CASSVERNTEAFF. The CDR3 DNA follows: TGTGCCAGCAGTGTTGAGAGGAACACTGAAGCTTTCTTT.

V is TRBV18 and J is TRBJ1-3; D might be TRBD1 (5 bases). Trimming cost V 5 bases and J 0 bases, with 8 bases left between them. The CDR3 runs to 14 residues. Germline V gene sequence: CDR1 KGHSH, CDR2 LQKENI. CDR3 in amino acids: CASSVQDSGNTIYF. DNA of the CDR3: TGTGCCAGCTCAGTACAGGACTCTGGAAACACCATATATTTT.

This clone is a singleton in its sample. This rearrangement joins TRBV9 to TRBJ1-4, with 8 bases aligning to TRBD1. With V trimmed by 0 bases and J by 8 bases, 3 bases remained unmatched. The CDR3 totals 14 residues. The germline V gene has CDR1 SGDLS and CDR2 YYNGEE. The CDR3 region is CASSVGQGNEKLFF. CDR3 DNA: TGTGCCAGCAGCGTAGGACAGGGGAACGAAAAACTGTTTTTT.

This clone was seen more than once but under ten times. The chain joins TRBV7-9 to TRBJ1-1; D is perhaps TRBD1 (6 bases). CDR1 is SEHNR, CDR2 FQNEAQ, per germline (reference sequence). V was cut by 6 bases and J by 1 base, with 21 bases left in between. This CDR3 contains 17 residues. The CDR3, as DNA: TGTGCCAGCAGGGGGATCGGGGGGCAGGACACGAACACTGAAGCTTTCTTT. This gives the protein CASRGIGGQDTNTEAFF.

The CDR3 region has the DNA TGTGCCTGGAGTGTACCTTTGAGCTCTGGAAACACCATATATTTT. This sequence encodes CAWSVPLSSGNTIYF. The chain recombines TRBV30 with TRBJ1-3; D gene uncertain. This CDR3 is built from 15 residues. Per the germline V gene, CDR1 is GTSNPN and CDR2 is SVGIG (reference sequence). Deletions cut 0 bases from V and 0 bases from J, with 9 bases between.

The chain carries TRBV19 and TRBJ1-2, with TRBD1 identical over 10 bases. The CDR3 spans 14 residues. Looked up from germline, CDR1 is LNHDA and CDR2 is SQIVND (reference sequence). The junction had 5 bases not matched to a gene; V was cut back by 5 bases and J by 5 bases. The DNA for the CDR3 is TGTGCCAGTAGTGACAGGGGGCCGGGGTATGGCTACACCTTC. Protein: CASSDRGPGYGYTF.

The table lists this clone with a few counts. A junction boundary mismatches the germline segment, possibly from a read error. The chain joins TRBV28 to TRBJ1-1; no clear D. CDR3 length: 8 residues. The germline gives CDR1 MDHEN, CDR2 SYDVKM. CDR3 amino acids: CASRETSF. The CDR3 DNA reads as TGTGCCAGCAGGGAGACCAGCTTT.

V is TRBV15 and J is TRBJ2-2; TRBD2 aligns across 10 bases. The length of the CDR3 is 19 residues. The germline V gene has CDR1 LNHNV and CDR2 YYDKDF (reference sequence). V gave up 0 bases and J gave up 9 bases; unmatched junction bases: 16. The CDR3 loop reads CATSREGAASGRSSRELFF. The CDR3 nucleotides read TGTGCCACCAGCAGAGAAGGGGCGGCTAGCGGGAGAAGCTCGCGGGAGCTGTTTTTT.

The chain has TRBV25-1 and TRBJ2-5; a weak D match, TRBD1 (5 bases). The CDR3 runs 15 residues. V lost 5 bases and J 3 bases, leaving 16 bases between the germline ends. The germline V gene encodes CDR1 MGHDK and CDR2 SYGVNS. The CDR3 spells CASSKFKGFEETQYF. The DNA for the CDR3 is TGTGCCAGCAGTAAATTTAAGGGGTTCGAAGAGACCCAGTACTTC.

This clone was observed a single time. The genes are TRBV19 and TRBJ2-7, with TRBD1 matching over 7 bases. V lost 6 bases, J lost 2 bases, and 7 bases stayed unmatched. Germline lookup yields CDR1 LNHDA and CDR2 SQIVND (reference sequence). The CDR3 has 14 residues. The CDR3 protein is CASSPTGYAYEQYF. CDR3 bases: TGTGCCAGTAGCCCGACAGGGTACGCCTACGAGCAGTACTTC.

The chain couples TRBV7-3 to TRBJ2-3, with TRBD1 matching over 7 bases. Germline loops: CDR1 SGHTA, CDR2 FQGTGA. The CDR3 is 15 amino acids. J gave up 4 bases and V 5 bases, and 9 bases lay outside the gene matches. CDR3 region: CASSATGQASDTQYF. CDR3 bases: TGTGCCAGCAGCGCTACCGGACAGGCATCAGATACGCAGTATTTT.

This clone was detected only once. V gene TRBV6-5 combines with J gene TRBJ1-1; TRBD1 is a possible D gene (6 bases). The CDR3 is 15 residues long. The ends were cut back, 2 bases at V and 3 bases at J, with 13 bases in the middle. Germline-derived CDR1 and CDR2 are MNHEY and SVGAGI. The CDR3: CASSYRRGGHTEAFF. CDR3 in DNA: TGTGCCAGCAGTTACCGGAGGGGGGGGCACACTGAAGCTTTCTTT.

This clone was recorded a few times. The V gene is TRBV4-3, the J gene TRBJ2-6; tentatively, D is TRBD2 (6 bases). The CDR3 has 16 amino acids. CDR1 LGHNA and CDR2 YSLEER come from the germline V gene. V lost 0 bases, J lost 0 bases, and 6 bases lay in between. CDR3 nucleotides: TGCGCCAGCAGCCAAGACGGGAGCTCTGGGGCCAACGTCCTGACTTTC. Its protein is CASSQDGSSGANVLTF.

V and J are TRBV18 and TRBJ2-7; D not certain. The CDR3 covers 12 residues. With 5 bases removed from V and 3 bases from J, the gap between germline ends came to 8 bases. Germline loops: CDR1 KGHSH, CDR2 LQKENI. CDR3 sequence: CASSGQNYEQYF. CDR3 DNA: TGTGCCAGCTCAGGGCAAAACTACGAGCAGTACTTC.

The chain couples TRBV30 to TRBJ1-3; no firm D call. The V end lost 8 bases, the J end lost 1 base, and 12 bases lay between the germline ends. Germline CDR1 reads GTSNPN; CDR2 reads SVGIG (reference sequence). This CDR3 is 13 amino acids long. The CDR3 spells CAAGSGSGNTIYF. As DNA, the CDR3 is TGTGCCGCCGGGAGTGGTTCTGGAAACACCATATATTTT.

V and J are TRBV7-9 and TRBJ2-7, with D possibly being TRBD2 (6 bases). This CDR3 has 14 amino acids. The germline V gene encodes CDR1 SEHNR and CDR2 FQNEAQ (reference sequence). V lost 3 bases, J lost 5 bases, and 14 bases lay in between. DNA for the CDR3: TGTGCCAGCAGCTTTAGCGGCCTTGCCGACGAGCAGTACTTC. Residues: CASSFSGLADEQYF.

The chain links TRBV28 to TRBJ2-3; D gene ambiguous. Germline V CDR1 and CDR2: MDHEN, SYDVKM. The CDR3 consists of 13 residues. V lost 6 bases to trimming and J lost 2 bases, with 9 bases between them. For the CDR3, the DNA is TGTGCCAGCAGCCCAACAGTCACAGATACGCAGTATTTT. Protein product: CASSPTVTDTQYF.

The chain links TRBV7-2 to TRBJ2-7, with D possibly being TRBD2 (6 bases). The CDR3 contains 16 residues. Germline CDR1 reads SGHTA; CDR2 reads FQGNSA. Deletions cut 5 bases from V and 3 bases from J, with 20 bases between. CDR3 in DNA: TGTGCCAGCAGCCCCGCTCCGGGAGTCCGAGTCTACGAGCAGTACTTC. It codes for CASSPAPGVRVYEQYF.

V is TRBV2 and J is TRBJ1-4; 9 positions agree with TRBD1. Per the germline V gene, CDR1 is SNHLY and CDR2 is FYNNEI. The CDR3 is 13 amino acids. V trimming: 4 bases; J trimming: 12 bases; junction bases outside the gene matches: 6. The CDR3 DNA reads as TGTGCCAGCAGTGGGGACAGGGAACGGCAACTGTTTTTT. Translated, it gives CASSGDRERQLFF.